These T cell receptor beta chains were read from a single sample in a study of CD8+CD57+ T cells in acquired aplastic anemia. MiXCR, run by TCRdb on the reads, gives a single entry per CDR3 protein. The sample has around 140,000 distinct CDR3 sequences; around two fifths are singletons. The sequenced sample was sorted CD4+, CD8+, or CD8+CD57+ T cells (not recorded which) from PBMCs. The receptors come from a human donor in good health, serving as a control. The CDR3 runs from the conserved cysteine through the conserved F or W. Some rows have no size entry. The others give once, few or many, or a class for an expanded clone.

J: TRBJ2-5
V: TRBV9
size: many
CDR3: CASSAGGGLETQYF

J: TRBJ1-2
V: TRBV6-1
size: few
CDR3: CPSSGGQGNYGYTF

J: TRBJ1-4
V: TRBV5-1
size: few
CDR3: CASSSPGLGEKLFF

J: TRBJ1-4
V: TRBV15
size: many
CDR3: CASGRGGPSNEKLFF

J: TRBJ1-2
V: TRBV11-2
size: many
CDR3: CASSSSTGGNYGYTF

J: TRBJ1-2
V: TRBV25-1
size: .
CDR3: CASSEPGAGLANYGYTF

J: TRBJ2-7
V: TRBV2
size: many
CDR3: CASSDTVGARVSSEQYF

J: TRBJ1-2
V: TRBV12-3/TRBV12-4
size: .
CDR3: CASSLGQGYGYAF

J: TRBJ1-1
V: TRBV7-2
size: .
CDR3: CASSLVEGGTEAFF

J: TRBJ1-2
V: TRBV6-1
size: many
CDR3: CASSGFGYTF

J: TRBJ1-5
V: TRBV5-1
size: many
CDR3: CASSLGGSSNQPQHF

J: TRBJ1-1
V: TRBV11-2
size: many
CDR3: CASSLELQGGAFF

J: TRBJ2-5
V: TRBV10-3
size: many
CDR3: CAISGGGHGEETQYF

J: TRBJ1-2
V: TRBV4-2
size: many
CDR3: CASSQDGQGRGGYTF

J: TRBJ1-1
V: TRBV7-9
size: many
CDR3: CASSTAAEAFF

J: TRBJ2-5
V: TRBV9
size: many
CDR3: CASSVGLGTGDQETQYF

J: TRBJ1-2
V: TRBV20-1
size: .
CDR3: CSAKRGGGKGYTF

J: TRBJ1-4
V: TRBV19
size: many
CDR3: CASSMMGTNEKLFF

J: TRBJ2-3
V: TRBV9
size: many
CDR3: CASTTSGGSTDTQYF

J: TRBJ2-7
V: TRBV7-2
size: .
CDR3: CASSLEAGYEQYF

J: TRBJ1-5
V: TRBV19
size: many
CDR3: CASRDRGQAISEPQHF

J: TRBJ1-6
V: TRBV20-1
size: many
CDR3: CSASYGTGINSPLHF

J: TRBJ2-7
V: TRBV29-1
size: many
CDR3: CSAIQVSTYEQYF

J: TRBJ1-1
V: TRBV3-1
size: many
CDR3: CASSQASMNTEAFF

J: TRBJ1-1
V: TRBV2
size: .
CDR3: CASSEDGRGSTEAFF

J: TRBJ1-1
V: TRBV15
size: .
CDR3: CATSSPGQLNTEAFF

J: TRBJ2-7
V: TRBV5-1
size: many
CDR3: CASSLGVGPYEQYF

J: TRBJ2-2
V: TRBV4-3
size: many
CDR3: CASSQERVNTGELFF

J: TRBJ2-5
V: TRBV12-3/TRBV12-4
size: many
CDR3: CASSRNIMETQYF

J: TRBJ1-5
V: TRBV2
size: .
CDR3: CASSGGTSSNQPQHF

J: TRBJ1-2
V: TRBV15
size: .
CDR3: CATTVRDRNPNYGYTF

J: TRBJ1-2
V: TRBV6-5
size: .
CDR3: CASSYPGQILIYGYTF

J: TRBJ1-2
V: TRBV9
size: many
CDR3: CASSAGTEIYGYTF

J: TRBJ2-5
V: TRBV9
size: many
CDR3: CASSSTGTRKETQYF

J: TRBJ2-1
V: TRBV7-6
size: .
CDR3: CASSLGLAGPNEQFF

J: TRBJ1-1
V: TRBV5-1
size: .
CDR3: CASSPQQAGNTEAFF

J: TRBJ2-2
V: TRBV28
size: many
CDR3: CASRRGPNTGELFF

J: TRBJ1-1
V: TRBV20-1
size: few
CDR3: CSASPSSIAFF

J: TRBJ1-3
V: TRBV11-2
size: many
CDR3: CASSLQETGNTIYF

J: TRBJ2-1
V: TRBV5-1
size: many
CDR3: CASSPNRDQQFF

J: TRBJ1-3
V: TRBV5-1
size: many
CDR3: CASSGMGMGSGNTIYF

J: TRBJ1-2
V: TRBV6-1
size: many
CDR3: CASSVTGINYGYTF

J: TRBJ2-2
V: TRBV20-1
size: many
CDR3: CSARRPSGGNTGELFF

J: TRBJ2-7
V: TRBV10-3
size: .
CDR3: CAITGTGINEQYF

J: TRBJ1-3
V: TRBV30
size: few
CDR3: CAWSVRRGGNTIYF

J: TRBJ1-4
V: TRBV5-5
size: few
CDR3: CASTLGAFNEKLFF

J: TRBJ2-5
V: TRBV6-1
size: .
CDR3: CASRPSGTATVETQYF

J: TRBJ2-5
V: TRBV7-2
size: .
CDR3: CASSSGLVEETQYF

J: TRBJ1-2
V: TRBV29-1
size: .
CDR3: CSVAGDGYTF

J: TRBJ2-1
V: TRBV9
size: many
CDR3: CASSVGSLAGPTEQFF

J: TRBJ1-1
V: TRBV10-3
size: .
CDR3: CAIRSTGTGNTEAFF

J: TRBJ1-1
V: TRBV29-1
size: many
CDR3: CSVPRAGYGEAFF

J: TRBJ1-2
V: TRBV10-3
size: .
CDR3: CAISRQGSGVYGYTF

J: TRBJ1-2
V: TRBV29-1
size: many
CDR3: CSASEGRGYTF